Shown below are 2 T cell receptor beta chains from a single sample sequenced in a study of T cells in localized non-small cell lung cancer. Sequenced by immunoSEQ multiplex PCR; TCRdb stores in-frame clones only, minus some. The sample includes around 41,000 clones, approximately 90% of them seen just once. The sample was peripheral blood, taken before any cancer treatment. The receptors were sampled from a woman aged 18-49 years with stage III lung adenocarcinoma.

This chain connects TRBV5-3 to TRBJ1-6, with D possibly being TRBD1 (5 bases). TRBV5-3 is recorded as an ORF, its role being uncertain. V was pared by 1 base and J by 7 bases, with 18 bases between. The CDR3 loop spans 17 amino acids. In DNA, the CDR3 is TGTGCCAGAAGCTTGAATAGTCGGGGGGTCGGGAATTCACCCCTCCACTTT. It is translated as CARSLNSRGVGNSPLHF.

The chain has TRBV27 and TRBJ1-1; weak D call: TRBD1 (6 bases). This CDR3 has 14 amino acids. Per the germline V gene, CDR1 is MNHEY and CDR2 is SMNVEV (reference sequence). V was pared by 5 bases and J by 4 bases, with 14 bases between. The CDR3 sequence: CASSMGGGFTEAFF. For the CDR3, the DNA is TGTGCCAGCAGTATGGGGGGGGGCTTCACTGAAGCTTTCTTT.